Below, 31 T cell receptor beta chains from the same sample are listed, as sequenced in a study of early T cells in non-severe SARS-CoV-2 infection. TCRdb analysed the 5' RACE reads with MiXCR anew, one entry per CDR3 protein. The table lists approximately 66,000 distinct CDR3 sequences, about an eighth of them singletons. The sample taken for sequencing was whole blood. Receptors were obtained from an adult who was a healthcare worker with PCR-confirmed SARS-CoV-2 infection or an uninfected control (not recorded which).

This clonotype appeared many times. This chain uses TRBV12-3 or TRBV12-4 with TRBJ2-3; 7 bases agree with TRBD2. This CDR3 contains 14 residues. The trim removed 5 bases at V and 1 base at J, leaving 3 bases unmatched. For the CDR3, the DNA is TGTGCCAGCAGTCCGGGGGGAGGCACAGATACGCAGTATTTT. Protein sequence: CASSPGGGTDTQYF.

This clonotype was seen repeatedly, ten times or more. This chain uses TRBV30 with TRBJ1-2, with 7 nucleotides matching TRBD1. The germline gives CDR1 GTSNPN, CDR2 SVGIG (reference sequence). CDR3 length: 13 residues. The trim removed 2 bases at V and 7 bases at J, leaving 7 bases unmatched. The CDR3 loop reads CAWSPGTDLGYTF. The CDR3 DNA is TGTGCCTGGAGTCCGGGGACAGATCTTGGCTACACCTTC.

This clonotype was seen at least ten times. The chain employs TRBV5-1 and TRBJ2-7; 9 bases agree with TRBD2. The germline V gene has CDR1 SGHRS and CDR2 YFSETQ. The CDR3 consists of 16 residues. The J segment lost 5 bases and the V segment lost 4 bases, leaving 13 bases of the junction unmatched. The CDR3 nucleotides are TGCGCCAGCAGCCAAGGCAATAGCGGGAGTGGGGACGAGCAGTACTTC. Translating gives CASSQGNSGSGDEQYF.

V is TRBV20-1 and J is TRBJ2-7, with D perhaps matching TRBD1 (5 bases). This CDR3 is built from 13 residues. Deletions cut 3 bases from V and 3 bases from J, with 12 bases between. Germline V gene sequence: CDR1 DFQATT, CDR2 SNEGSKA (reference sequence). The chain's CDR3 is CSARPGQDYEQYF. The CDR3 DNA reads TGCAGTGCTAGGCCAGGGCAGGACTACGAGCAGTACTTC.

In its sample, this clonotype was seen a few times. This chain uses TRBV5-1 with TRBJ2-3; tentative D call: TRBD2 (5 bases). Between the trimmed V and J ends, which lost 0 bases and 6 bases, there was a span of 14 bases. The CDR3 loop spans 15 amino acids. CDR1 and CDR2 (germline): SGHRS, YFSETQ. The CDR3 reads CASSLEGVGADTQYF. The CDR3 nucleotides are TGCGCCAGCAGCTTGGAGGGAGTCGGTGCGGATACGCAGTATTTT.

The CDR3 region is CASSIGLAGGTDTQYF. The CDR3 bases are TGTGCCAGTAGTATCGGACTAGCGGGGGGCACAGATACGCAGTATTTT. The J gene is TRBJ2-3, the V gene TRBV19; 13 nucleotides line up with TRBD2. Germline loops: CDR1 LNHDA, CDR2 SQIVND (reference sequence). V was clipped by 3 bases and J by 1 base; unmatched bases: 1. The CDR3 is 16 amino acids.

Only a few counts were recorded for this clonotype. The gene calls are TRBV20-1 and TRBJ1-1, with unresolved D. Trimming cost V 6 bases and J 3 bases, with 14 bases left between them. This CDR3 has 13 residues. Germline CDR1 reads DFQATT; CDR2 reads SNEGSKA (reference sequence). The CDR3 DNA sequence: TGCAGTGCCGCCGGCCTGAGGGACACTGAAGCTTTCTTT. This encodes CSAAGLRDTEAFF.

The chain employs TRBV4-1 and TRBJ1-2; 9 positions match TRBD1. Unmatched junction bases numbered 9, after V lost 1 base and J lost 3 bases. The CDR3 totals 17 residues. Per the germline V gene, CDR1 is MGHRA and CDR2 is YSYEKL. Written as DNA, the CDR3 is TGCGCCAGCAGCCAAGGAGCTTGGACAGGGGAAGACTATGGCTACACCTTC. It translates to CASSQGAWTGEDYGYTF.

This clonotype was recorded many times. The chain recombines TRBV19 with TRBJ1-5, with D possibly TRBD1 on 5 matching bases. Trimming cost V 6 bases and J 4 bases, with 16 bases left between them. CDR1 and CDR2 (germline): LNHDA, SQIVND (reference sequence). This CDR3 comprises 15 residues. The CDR3 sequence: CASSYGTALNQPQHF. In DNA form, the CDR3 reads TGTGCCAGTAGCTATGGGACCGCTTTAAATCAGCCCCAGCATTTT. Full variable domain (outside the CDR3, taken from reference TRBV19 and TRBJ1-5): DGGITQSPKYLFRKEGQNVTLSCEQNLNHDAMYWYRQDPGQGLRLIYYSQIVNDFQKGDIAEGYSVSREKKESFPLTVTSAQKNPTAFYLCASSYGTALNQPQHFGDGTRLSIL.

The chain uses TRBV12-3 or TRBV12-4 and TRBJ2-3, with no clear D. The V end was cut by 3 bases, the J end by 6 bases, with 10 bases between. The CDR3 contains 13 residues. The DNA of the CDR3 is TGTGCCAGCAGTTTCAGAGGTCCGGATACGCAGTATTTT. Translation: CASSFRGPDTQYF.

The gene calls are TRBV6-1 and TRBJ1-1; D uncertain. Germline CDR1 MNHNS, CDR2 SASEGT. V shed 7 bases and J shed 1 base, with 10 bases lying between them. The CDR3 extends over 13 amino acids. CDR3 nucleotide sequence: TGTGCCAGCAACTTAGGAAAGAACACTGAAGCTTTCTTT. This gives the protein CASNLGKNTEAFF.

This rearrangement joins TRBV28 to TRBJ2-3; D gene unclear. The CDR3 runs 17 residues. From germline, CDR1 is MDHEN and CDR2 SYDVKM. V lost 4 bases to trimming and J lost 2 bases, with 19 bases between them. DNA for the CDR3: TGTGCCAGCAGTTCCCCACTTAGCAGGAGCCCCACAGATACGCAGTATTTT. Translated, it gives CASSSPLSRSPTDTQYF.

This clonotype was picked up a small number of times. V gene TRBV4-2 combines with J gene TRBJ1-4; no reliable D call. CDR3 size: 13 residues. The V end lost 6 bases, the J end lost 6 bases, and 11 bases lay between the germline ends. The V gene's germline CDR1 is LGHNA and CDR2 YNFKEQ. CDR3 amino acids: CASREQLDEKLFF. CDR3 nucleotide sequence: TGTGCCAGCAGGGAGCAGCTGGATGAAAAACTGTTTTTT.

Ten or more counts support this clonotype. The chain carries TRBV25-1 and TRBJ2-7; D perhaps matches TRBD1 (5 bases). The V end was cut by 2 bases, the J end by 0 bases, with 11 bases between. The CDR3 has 15 residues. CDR1 MGHDK and CDR2 SYGVNS come from the germline V gene. The CDR3 bases are TGTGCCAGCAGTGAAGGTATGACAGCCTCCTACGAGCAGTACTTC. It is translated as CASSEGMTASYEQYF.

The chain employs TRBV7-8 and TRBJ1-5; 7 bases agree with TRBD1. V lost 5 bases, J lost 0 bases, and 7 bases stayed unmatched. The CDR3 is 16 amino acids. Per the germline V gene, CDR1 is SGHVS and CDR2 is FQNEAQ. CDR3 nucleotides: TGTGCCAGCAGCCCCGGGACAGCTTCTAGCAATCAGCCCCAGCATTTT. Translated: CASSPGTASSNQPQHF.

The table lists this clonotype with many counts. The chain combines TRBV18 with TRBJ2-1, with TRBD2 matching 11 bases. The junction had 5 bases not matched to a gene; V was cut back by 4 bases and J by 3 bases. Germline CDR1 is KGHSH and CDR2 is LQKENI. This CDR3 contains 16 residues. The CDR3, as DNA: TGTGCCAGCTCACGCGCTAGCGGGGGGATCTACAATGAGCAGTTCTTC. Its protein is CASSRASGGIYNEQFF.

This clonotype was observed a few times. This sequence joins TRBV5-1 and TRBJ2-6; D is possibly TRBD1 or TRBD2 (6 bases each). The CDR3 contains 17 residues. The V gene lost 4 bases and the J gene lost 0 bases, with 14 bases spanning the gap. The V gene's germline CDR1 is SGHRS and CDR2 YFSETQ. CDR3 coding DNA: TGCGCCAGCAGCCCCTTAGCGGACAGCTCTGGGGCCAACGTCCTGACTTTC. Residues: CASSPLADSSGANVLTF.

This clonotype was detected many times. The CDR3 is CASSPRRDTAGDEQYF. The CDR3 DNA reads TGTGCCAGCAGCCCCCGACGGGACACCGCGGGGGACGAGCAGTACTTC. The rearrangement links TRBV11-2 to TRBJ2-7, with D possibly matching TRBD2 (7 bases). In germline, CDR1 is SGHAT, CDR2 FQNNGV. The CDR3 extends over 16 amino acids. The germline V and J ends were trimmed by 5 bases and 5 bases, with 22 bases remaining between them. Based on the CDR3 plus reference TRBV11-2 and TRBJ2-7, the full variable domain is EAGVAQSPRYKIIEKRQSVAFWCNPISGHATLYWYQQILGQGPKLLIQFQNNGVVDDSQLPKDRFSAERLKGVDSTLKIQPAKLEDSAVYLCASSPRRDTAGDEQYFGPGTRLTVT.

The chain links TRBV20-1 to TRBJ2-2; D unresolved. Trimming removed 6 bases at V and 6 bases at J, with 11 bases between. There are 12 residues in the CDR3. The germline V gene encodes CDR1 DFQATT and CDR2 SNEGSKA (reference sequence). CDR3 protein: CSAWRRAGELFF. The DNA for the CDR3 is TGCAGTGCATGGCGCCGGGCCGGGGAGCTGTTTTTT.

This clonotype occurred many times. The chain is built from TRBV20-1 and TRBJ2-7; D call uncertain. Germline values: CDR1 DFQATT, CDR2 SNEGSKA (reference sequence). Trimming removed 2 bases at V and 2 bases at J, with 13 bases between. The CDR3 totals 14 residues. The CDR3 DNA is TGCAGTGCTAGAAACCCCGACACAGCCTACGAGCAGTACTTC. This encodes CSARNPDTAYEQYF.

This clonotype was seen a handful of times. The chain couples TRBV5-4 to TRBJ1-6, with a possible D match to TRBD1 (5 bases). Between the trimmed V and J ends, which lost 1 base and 11 bases, there was a span of 13 bases. This CDR3 is 14 amino acids long. The germline CDR1 and CDR2 sequences are SGHNT and YYREEE (reference sequence). CDR3 residues: CASSLSGGGTPLHF. The CDR3 nucleotides are TGTGCCAGCAGCTTGTCTGGGGGTGGCACACCCCTCCACTTT.

At least ten counts were recorded for this clonotype. This chain joins TRBV6-1 and TRBJ2-3; D is unresolved. Trimming removed 1 base at V and 5 bases at J, with 7 bases between. Germline CDR1 reads MNHNS; CDR2 reads SASEGT. This CDR3 is built from 13 residues. The CDR3 DNA reads as TGTGCCAGCAGTGAAGATGCAGGAGATACGCAGTATTTT. Its protein product is CASSEDAGDTQYF.

In this sample, this clonotype turned up a few times. The chain carries TRBV7-2 and TRBJ2-7; unclear D gene. This CDR3 region has 17 residues. The V end was cut by 1 base, the J end by 7 bases, with 23 bases between. Per the germline V gene, CDR1 is SGHTA and CDR2 is FQGNSA. In DNA, the CDR3 is TGTGCCAGCAGCTTAGTTCCGGATCCCAGTCATGTGTTAGAGCAGTACTTC. It encodes CASSLVPDPSHVLEQYF.

This clonotype appeared a few times. V and J are TRBV20-1 and TRBJ1-5, with unresolved D. This CDR3 has 13 amino acids. Germline CDR1 and CDR2: DFQATT and SNEGSKA (reference sequence). Deletions cut 1 base from V and 2 bases from J, with 6 bases between. CDR3 amino acids: CSARGQGNQPQHF. For the CDR3, the DNA is TGCAGTGCTAGAGGGCAGGGCAATCAGCCCCAGCATTTT.

This chain uses TRBV30 with TRBJ1-2; 10 bases agree with TRBD1. J lost 5 bases, V lost 4 bases, and 16 bases had no gene match. This CDR3 spans 17 amino acids. Germline-derived CDR1 and CDR2 are GTSNPN and SVGIG (reference sequence). DNA for the CDR3: TGTGCCTGGAAGGAACCCGGGACAGGGGCCGCGTTGTATGGCTACACCTTC. Its translation is CAWKEPGTGAALYGYTF.

This clonotype came up a few times. The gene calls are TRBV7-9 and TRBJ2-2; D gene uncertain. Trimming left V 3 bases short and J 4 bases short, with 9 bases between. The CDR3 extends over 14 amino acids. From germline, CDR1 is SEHNR and CDR2 FQNEAQ (reference sequence). CDR3 sequence reads: CASSFGRPTGELFF. DNA of the CDR3: TGTGCCAGCAGCTTTGGGCGGCCCACCGGGGAGCTGTTTTTT.

This clonotype showed up just once. V and J are TRBV5-1 and TRBJ2-5; 9 bases match TRBD2. CDR1 and CDR2 (germline): SGHRS, YFSETQ. Germline trimming cut 1 base from V and 3 bases from J; bases unmatched to any gene: 1. This CDR3 contains 14 residues. Here the CDR3 DNA reads TGCGCCAGCAGCTTGCAGCGGGGGGAAGAGACCCAGTACTTC. Protein: CASSLQRGEETQYF.

Notes on this clonotype: Relative to the germline gene, one junction end is altered; a read error may explain this. This chain connects TRBV3-1 to TRBJ2-7; 7 bases match TRBD1. This CDR3 spans 14 amino acids. The germline V gene has CDR1 LGHDT and CDR2 YNNKEL (reference sequence). CDR3 nucleotides: TGTGCCAGCTGCCAAGGGCAGGGGGAAAGGGAGCAGTACTTC. Translation gives CASCQGQGEREQYF.

The CDR3 sequence: CASSLDTYNEQFF. The CDR3 bases are TGTGCCAGCAGTCTGGATACCTACAATGAGCAGTTCTTC. The chain recombines TRBV28 with TRBJ2-1; D remains unclear. This CDR3 is built from 13 residues. Germline V gene sequence: CDR1 MDHEN, CDR2 SYDVKM. The V end lost 5 bases, the J end lost 2 bases, and 7 bases lay between the germline ends.

This chain connects TRBV28 to TRBJ1-2; possibly TRBD1 for D (5 bases). The V end was cut by 6 bases, the J end by 4 bases, with 12 bases between. Germline V CDR1 and CDR2: MDHEN, SYDVKM. The CDR3 spans 13 residues. CDR3 in amino acids: CASSLQGSYGYTF. CDR3 nucleotide sequence: TGTGCCAGCAGCCTTCAGGGATCCTATGGCTACACCTTC.

The V call is TRBV24-1, the J call TRBJ1-2; D gene ambiguous. Germline CDR1 is KGHDR and CDR2 is SFDVKD. Trimming shortened V by 1 base and J by 2 bases, and 7 bases separated the two germline ends. This CDR3 has 14 amino acids. The CDR3, as DNA: TGTGCCACCAGTGATTTTGGCACCAACTATGGCTACACCTTC. This encodes CATSDFGTNYGYTF.